One and the same sample provided the 15 T cell receptor beta chains below, sequenced in a study of vaccination effects on CD4 cells after COVID-19. For these TCRs, the target antigens are not known. Sequencing was preceded by expansion of antigen-specific CD4+ T cells with viral peptide pools in the ViraFEST assay. Cultured cells yielded isolated CD4+ T cells after 10 days. Everyone in the study got two shots of either the BNT162b2 or mRNA-1273 vaccine. Clones were read by immunoSEQ multiplex PCR, and TCRdb kept only the in-frame ones, dropping some. The sample carries some 68,000 clones, about 80% recorded once. Here the sequenced sample was CD4+ T cells from PBMCs cultured with HCoV-229E spike peptides, taken after COVID-19 vaccination. Every receptor here comes from a human donor who received a COVID-19 vaccine.

The rearrangement links TRBV5-1 to TRBJ1-2; 8 bases are a match to TRBD1. This CDR3 is built from 15 residues. The germline CDR1 and CDR2 sequences are SGHRS and YFSETQ. V trimming: 0 bases; J trimming: 8 bases; junction bases outside the gene matches: 9. The CDR3 DNA is TGCGCCAGCAGCTTGGAGCCCACAGGGGGTAACGGCTACACCTTC. Its translation is CASSLEPTGGNGYTF.

The chain uses TRBV5-1 and TRBJ1-3; D gene uncertain. Germline assignment: CDR1 SGHRS and CDR2 YFSETQ. The CDR3 is made up of 15 amino acids. V lost 4 bases and J 0 bases, leaving 11 bases between the germline ends. The CDR3 spells CASSLQASSGNTIYF. CDR3 DNA: TGCGCCAGCAGCCTGCAGGCGAGCTCTGGAAACACCATATATTTT.

This clone was picked up one time. This sequence joins TRBV3-1 (or the pseudogene TRBV3-2) and TRBJ2-5; maybe TRBD1 (5 bases). Per germline, CDR1 LGHDT and CDR2 YNNKEL (reference sequence). The CDR3 covers 13 residues. Trimming left V 5 bases short and J 3 bases short, with 10 bases between. DNA of the CDR3: TGTGCCAGCAGCACGAGACAGAAAGAGACCCAGTACTTC. Its translation is CASSTRQKETQYF.

CDR3 in DNA: TGTGCAAGTCGCCCCCACAGGGTAGCCAAAAACATTCAGTACTTC. Amino acids: CASRPHRVAKNIQYF. This chain connects TRBV12-2 to TRBJ2-4; the DNA was not used to check the table's D call, TRBD1. TRBV12-2 constitutes a pseudogene. The CDR3 consists of 15 residues.

CDR3 in DNA: TGTGCCAGCAGTCGGGACAGCAACTATGGCTACACCTTC. Protein: CASSRDSNYGYTF. This chain connects TRBV12-3 or TRBV12-4 to TRBJ1-2; 7 bases align to TRBD1. V shed 5 bases and J 2 bases; nucleotides not matched to a gene: 2. The CDR3 consists of 13 residues.

This clone was counted a few times. The chain employs TRBV7-9 and TRBJ1-2; tentative D call: TRBD1 (5 bases). Germline lookup yields CDR1 SEHNR and CDR2 FQNEAQ (reference sequence). V dropped 1 base and J dropped 6 bases, with 12 bases sitting between them. This CDR3 is 14 amino acids long. The CDR3 loop reads CASSLVTRGDGYTF. The CDR3 nucleotides read TGTGCCAGCAGCTTAGTCACAAGGGGCGATGGCTACACCTTC.

This clone was detected only once. The chain recombines TRBV18 with TRBJ1-1; D not resolved. The ends were cut back, 1 base at V and 1 base at J, with 1 base in the middle. The CDR3 consists of 12 residues. Germline CDR1 and CDR2: KGHSH and LQKENI. CDR3 in DNA: TGTGCCAGCTCACCACGGAACACTGAAGCTTTCTTT. Encoded protein: CASSPRNTEAFF.

This clone was seen a handful of times. The rearrangement links TRBV7-2 to TRBJ2-7; D is unresolved. V shed 3 bases and J shed 2 bases, with 8 bases lying between them. This CDR3 spans 13 amino acids. The V gene's germline CDR1 is SGHTA and CDR2 FQGNSA. The CDR3 loop reads CASSFKPTYEQYV. In nucleotides, the CDR3 is TGTGCCAGCAGCTTCAAGCCTACCTACGAGCAGTACGTC.

This chain connects TRBV9 to TRBJ2-7, with TRBD1 identical over 7 bases. J gave up 0 bases and V 0 bases, and 9 bases lay outside the gene matches. The CDR3 is made up of 17 amino acids. Germline V lookup: CDR1 SGDLS, CDR2 YYNGEE. The CDR3 protein is CASSVDAGGVPSYEQYV. Here the CDR3 DNA reads TGTGCCAGCAGCGTAGATGCAGGGGGAGTCCCCTCCTACGAGCAGTACGTC.

V usage is TRBV30 and J usage is TRBJ2-1, with 9 bases lining up with TRBD2. Germline CDR1 GTSNPN, CDR2 SVGIG (reference sequence). The CDR3 contains 16 residues. The V gene end was trimmed by 3 bases and the J gene end by 6 bases; junction bases not matched to a gene: 12. The CDR3 DNA is TGTGCCTGGAGCCCGGGGGGGGTAGCGGGGGTCAATGAGCAGTTCTTC. This sequence encodes CAWSPGGVAGVNEQFF.

This chain uses TRBV6-6 with TRBJ2-7; D is tentatively TRBD1 or TRBD2 (5 bases each). Looked up from germline, CDR1 is MNHNY and CDR2 is SVGAGI (reference sequence). This CDR3 has 13 amino acids. V was clipped by 5 bases and J by 4 bases, with 12 bases between them. DNA for the CDR3: TGTGCCAGCAGTAAGGGACCCTCATACGAGCAGTACGTC. This sequence encodes CASSKGPSYEQYV.

The J gene is TRBJ1-5, the V gene TRBV15; D possibly corresponds to TRBD1 (6 bases). CDR1 LNHNV and CDR2 YYDKDF come from the germline V gene (reference sequence). The germline V and J ends were trimmed by 7 bases and 6 bases, with 16 bases remaining between them. The CDR3 is made up of 14 amino acids. CDR3 coding DNA: TGTGCCACCACTCCAGGGGTTGGTAGTCAGCCCCAGCATTTT. Encoded protein: CATTPGVGSQPQHF.

J is TRBJ2-3 and V is TRBV13, with 9 nucleotides matching TRBD1. Trimming at V came to 5 bases and at J to 6 bases, leaving 15 bases not matched to a gene. Germline V lookup: CDR1 PRHDT, CDR2 FYEKMQ (reference sequence). CDR3 length: 17 residues. CDR3 in DNA: TGTGCCAGCAGCGGCCGGGACAGGGAATCAAGATGGGATACGCAGTATTTT. Translation: CASSGRDRESRWDTQYF.

This sequence joins TRBV6-4 and TRBJ2-2; tentatively, D is TRBD1 or TRBD2 (6 bases each). This CDR3 has 15 residues. Germline loops: CDR1 MRHNA, CDR2 SNTAGT. The ends were cut back, 0 bases at V and 3 bases at J, with 8 bases in the middle. The CDR3 is CASSDSGGHTGELFF. The CDR3 DNA sequence: TGTGCCAGCAGTGACTCGGGGGGCCACACCGGGGAGCTGTTTTTT.

This clone came up once. J is TRBJ1-5 and V is TRBV7-2; tentatively, D is TRBD1 (5 bases). This CDR3 region has 17 residues. Germline CDR1 reads SGHTA; CDR2 reads FQGNSA. The V end lost 0 bases, the J end lost 0 bases, and 12 bases lay between the germline ends. The CDR3, as DNA: TGTGCCAGCAGCTTAGCGTGGAGGGGTTATAGCAATCAGCCCCAGCATTTT. Translating it yields CASSLAWRGYSNQPQHF.